These 23 T cell receptor beta chains were sequenced from one sample in a study of identical twins. Via MiXCR, TCRdb re-called the 5' RACE reads, giving one row per CDR3 protein. This sample has just over 450,000 distinct CDR3 sequences; over 12% occur once, and the top ten carry approximately 0.52%. These same data were also listed under a study on yellow fever vaccine responses in identical twins.

Sample: CD4+ T cells sorted from blood. The receptors derive from a woman aged 18-35 years in good health.

This clonotype has only a few counts. J is TRBJ1-1 and V is TRBV20-1; D uncertain. The CDR3 has 11 residues. CDR1 DFQATT and CDR2 SNEGSKA come from the germline V gene (reference sequence). The V gene lost 6 bases and the J gene lost 3 bases, with 8 bases spanning the gap. This chain's CDR3 is CSAPYYTEAFF. The CDR3 DNA is TGCAGTGCCCCATATTACACTGAAGCTTTCTTT.

Ten or more counts support this clonotype. The chain employs TRBV25-1 and TRBJ2-3, with TRBD1 matching over 8 bases. The CDR3 spans 15 residues. J was trimmed by 4 bases and V by 4 bases; bases with no gene match: 7. Germline CDR1 reads MGHDK; CDR2 reads SYGVNS. The CDR3 region is CASSGGQVKADTQYF. As DNA, the CDR3 is TGTGCCAGCAGTGGGGGACAGGTGAAGGCAGATACGCAGTATTTT.

The sample holds a few counts of this clonotype. This chain joins TRBV29-1 and TRBJ2-1; D possibly corresponds to TRBD2 (6 bases). This CDR3 has 13 residues. The germline V and J ends were trimmed by 4 bases and 6 bases, with 13 bases remaining between them. The germline V gene encodes CDR1 SQVTM and CDR2 ANQGSEA. CDR3 sequence (DNA): TGCAGCGTTGTGCGGGATGGGGCCAATGAGCAGTTCTTC. Amino acids: CSVVRDGANEQFF.

This clonotype came up a few times. This chain connects TRBV11-2 to TRBJ2-7, with TRBD2 matching over 14 bases. V gave up 3 bases and J gave up 1 base; unmatched junction bases: 8. This CDR3 contains 18 residues. Germline lookup yields CDR1 SGHAT and CDR2 FQNNGV. CDR3 loop: CASSLKTSGGAGSYEQYF. Written as DNA, the CDR3 is TGTGCCAGCAGCTTGAAGACTAGCGGGGGGGCAGGTTCCTACGAGCAGTACTTC.

This clonotype was counted a few times. This chain uses TRBV4-2 with TRBJ2-5; D unclear. The CDR3 has 14 residues. Trimming took off 1 base at V and 4 bases at J, with 10 bases between the two ends. Germline-derived CDR1 and CDR2 are LGHNA and YNFKEQ. This CDR3 reads CASSQGPGPETQYF. The CDR3 coding sequence is TGTGCCAGCAGCCAAGGCCCGGGTCCAGAGACCCAGTACTTC.

This clonotype was observed a handful of times. This chain joins TRBV18 and TRBJ2-1; D is perhaps TRBD2 (6 bases). This CDR3 contains 15 residues. Germline CDR1 is KGHSH and CDR2 is LQKENI. V lost 3 bases and J 5 bases, leaving 14 bases between the germline ends. Here the CDR3 reads CASSPLPSDDNEQFF. In nucleotides, the CDR3 is TGTGCCAGCTCACCTCTTCCTAGCGACGACAATGAGCAGTTCTTC.

The chain couples TRBV5-1 to TRBJ2-3; D remains unclear. V lost 0 bases and J 0 bases, leaving 11 bases between the germline ends. Germline loops: CDR1 SGHRS, CDR2 YFSETQ. The CDR3 sequence is 16 residues long. CDR3 in amino acids: CASSLGRQGSTDTQYF. DNA of the CDR3: TGCGCCAGCAGCTTGGGGCGGCAAGGTAGCACAGATACGCAGTATTTT.

The chain has TRBV4-3 and TRBJ2-1; D ambiguous. V shed 8 bases and J shed 8 bases, with 10 bases lying between them. This CDR3 has 11 residues. The germline CDR1 and CDR2 sequences are LGHNA and YSLEER. CDR3 protein: CASLQSYEQFF. CDR3 DNA sequence: TGCGCCAGCCTCCAAAGTTATGAGCAGTTCTTC.

This sequence joins TRBV10-2 and TRBJ2-5, with TRBD2 identical over 13 bases. The CDR3 totals 15 residues. Germline V gives CDR1 WSHSY, CDR2 SAAADI. V gave up 2 bases and J gave up 5 bases; unmatched junction bases: 2. Here the CDR3 DNA reads TGCGCCAGCAGTGAGGGACTAGCGGGGGCGGAGACCCAGTACTTC. Protein: CASSEGLAGAETQYF.

In DNA, the CDR3 is TGTGCCAGCAGCTTCCTGCGGGTTACCTCCTACAATGAGCAGTTCTTC. Amino acids: CASSFLRVTSYNEQFF. The chain carries TRBV7-2 and TRBJ2-1; TRBD2 is a possible D gene (5 bases). The CDR3 contains 16 residues. Germline CDR1 and CDR2: SGHTA and FQGNSA. V was pared by 3 bases and J by 0 bases, with 12 bases between.

In its sample, this clonotype was seen a few times. The genes are TRBV7-9 and TRBJ2-7; 7 bases are shared with TRBD2. Unmatched junction bases numbered 7, after V lost 5 bases and J lost 0 bases. CDR1 is SEHNR and CDR2 is FQNEAQ in the germline V gene (reference sequence). The CDR3 has 15 amino acids. This chain's CDR3 is CASSTTGGSSYEQYF. In DNA form, the CDR3 reads TGTGCCAGCAGCACCACTGGCGGGAGCTCCTACGAGCAGTACTTC. Complete variable domain (other parts from reference TRBV7-9 and TRBJ2-7): DTGVSQNPRHKITKRGQNVTFRCDPISEHNRLYWYRQTLGQGPEFLTYFQNEAQLEKSRLLSDRFSAERPKGSFSTLEIQRTEQGDSAMYLCASSTTGGSSYEQYFGPGTRLTVT.

This clonotype was recorded a few times. The chain couples TRBV15 to TRBJ2-3; maybe TRBD1 (6 bases). CDR1 LNHNV and CDR2 YYDKDF come from the germline V gene (reference sequence). V was clipped by 1 base and J by 0 bases, with 11 bases between them. This CDR3 is built from 16 residues. This chain's CDR3 is CATSRAWDTSTDTQYF. The DNA for the CDR3 is TGTGCCACCAGCAGAGCTTGGGACACTAGCACAGATACGCAGTATTTT.

The rearrangement joins TRBV5-6 to TRBJ2-1; D possibly corresponds to TRBD2 (5 bases). Germline V lookup: CDR1 SGHDT, CDR2 YYEEEE. The CDR3 runs to 12 residues. Trimming left V 3 bases short and J 9 bases short, with 10 bases between. As DNA, the CDR3 is TGTGCCAGCAGCTACCGGGAATCTGAGCAGTTCTTC. This gives the protein CASSYRESEQFF.

The sample holds many counts of this clonotype. The chain carries TRBV24-1 and TRBJ2-5; 7 nucleotides agree with TRBD1. The CDR3 runs to 14 residues. Germline CDR1 reads KGHDR; CDR2 reads SFDVKD. V trimming: 4 bases; J trimming: 2 bases; junction bases outside the gene matches: 3. The CDR3 region has the DNA TGTGCCACCAGTGACCCGGGACAGCAAGAGACCCAGTACTTC. Protein product: CATSDPGQQETQYF.

This clonotype was picked up a small number of times. The J gene is TRBJ1-6, the V gene TRBV11-2; 10 bases are shared with TRBD1. This CDR3 is 16 amino acids long. The germline gives CDR1 SGHAT, CDR2 FQNNGV. Trimming took 4 bases from V and 10 from J; bases not matched to a gene: 10. CDR3 coding DNA: TGTGCCAGCAGCTGGGGACAGGGGAACACAGGGTCACCCCTCCACTTT. This translates into CASSWGQGNTGSPLHF.

This clonotype was observed a handful of times. The J gene is TRBJ2-2, the V gene TRBV10-3, with TRBD1 matching 10 bases. The V gene end was trimmed by 3 bases and the J gene end by 4 bases; junction bases not matched to a gene: 5. The CDR3 is made up of 16 amino acids. The germline CDR1 and CDR2 sequences are ENHRY and SYGVKD. The DNA for the CDR3 is TGTGCCATCAGTGACCCCGGGACAGGGGCCACCGGGGAGCTGTTTTTT. Its protein product is CAISDPGTGATGELFF.

The J gene is TRBJ1-1, the V gene TRBV7-8, with D possibly TRBD1 on 6 matching bases. V was clipped by 6 bases and J by 5 bases, with 16 bases between them. The CDR3 has 14 residues. Per germline, CDR1 SGHVS and CDR2 FQNEAQ. The CDR3 sequence is CASRPFEGGTEAFF. CDR3 DNA sequence: TGTGCCAGCAGGCCCTTTGAGGGGGGGACTGAAGCTTTCTTT. Drawing the rest from reference TRBV7-8 and TRBJ1-1, the complete variable domain is GAGVSQSPRYKVAKRGQDVALRCDPISGHVSLFWYQQALGQGPEFLTYFQNEAQLDKSGLPSDRFFAERPEGSVSTLKIQRTQQEDSAVYLCASRPFEGGTEAFFGQGTRLTVV.

This clonotype was seen ten or more times. The chain joins TRBV12-3 or TRBV12-4 to TRBJ2-2; D unclear. The CDR3 covers 11 residues. The V end was cut by 8 bases, the J end by 9 bases, with 10 bases between. The CDR3 region has the DNA TGTGCCAGCCGGATGTTCCGGGAGCTGTTTTTT. This sequence encodes CASRMFRELFF.

The genes are TRBV7-3 and TRBJ2-3; D is possibly TRBD1 or TRBD2 (6 bases each). The V end lost 2 bases, the J end lost 6 bases, and 15 bases lay between the germline ends. This CDR3 is built from 15 residues. Germline lookup yields CDR1 SGHTA and CDR2 FQGTGA. CDR3 sequence (DNA): TGTGCCAGCAGCTTATACGGGGGCCTGGGGGATACGCAGTATTTT. Encoded protein: CASSLYGGLGDTQYF.

This clonotype was seen more than once but under ten times. The gene calls are TRBV29-1 and TRBJ2-1; 10 positions match TRBD1. This CDR3 comprises 13 residues. Germline assignment: CDR1 SQVTM and CDR2 ANQGSEA. The V gene end was trimmed by 4 bases and the J gene end by 10 bases; junction bases not matched to a gene: 7. The CDR3 sequence is CSVGVTGGREQFF. The DNA for the CDR3 is TGCAGCGTTGGAGTGACAGGGGGCCGGGAGCAGTTCTTC.

The chain is built from TRBV25-1 and TRBJ1-2, with 7 nucleotides matching TRBD1. The junction had 15 bases not matched to a gene; V was cut back by 6 bases and J by 8 bases. The CDR3 sequence is 15 residues long. Germline lookup yields CDR1 MGHDK and CDR2 SYGVNS. The CDR3 nucleotides read TGTGCCAGCAGCGCGGGACAGATACTGATGGGGGGCTACACCTTC. It is translated as CASSAGQILMGGYTF.

This clonotype was counted many times. CDR3 residues: CASSLSRLGKETQYF. In DNA form, the CDR3 reads TGTGCCAGCAGTTTATCTAGGCTGGGCAAGGAGACCCAGTACTTC. This rearrangement joins TRBV28 to TRBJ2-5; D remains unclear. The germline V and J ends were trimmed by 1 base and 5 bases, with 14 bases remaining between them. This CDR3 has 15 residues. In germline, CDR1 is MDHEN, CDR2 SYDVKM.

The V and J genes are TRBV7-2 and TRBJ1-4; D is ambiguous. The V and J ends lost 1 base and 8 bases respectively, with 11 bases between them. Germline V gene lookup returns CDR1 SGHTA and CDR2 FQGNSA. This CDR3 is built from 14 residues. The CDR3 sequence is CASSLGGEGEKLFF. The DNA of the CDR3 is TGTGCCAGCAGCTTAGGAGGAGAGGGAGAAAAACTGTTTTTT.